The 26 T cell receptor beta chains presented below share a single source sample, sequenced in a study of blood T cell repertoires in COVID-19. Clones were sequenced by immunoSEQ multiplex PCR, and TCRdb holds only the in-frame ones, with some missing. The sample gives fewer than 50,000 clones, roughly 88% of which show up once; about a third is in the top ten. Sequencing input: peripheral blood. The source is a woman aged 80 or older with acute or convalescent COVID-19.

The V gene is TRBV5-1, the J gene TRBJ2-7, with 8 bases identical to TRBD1. Germline V CDR1 and CDR2: SGHRS, YFSETQ. This CDR3 region has 15 residues. V lost 4 bases and J lost 7; bases outside the gene matches: 13. CDR3 nucleotides: TGCGCCAGCAGCATAACAGGAGACAGGGGCGAGGAGCAGTACTTC. It encodes CASSITGDRGEEQYF.

The chain employs TRBV18 and TRBJ1-1; possibly TRBD1 for D (6 bases). This CDR3 comprises 14 residues. V shed 4 bases and J shed 6 bases, with 15 bases lying between them. Per germline, CDR1 KGHSH and CDR2 LQKENI. DNA of the CDR3: TGTGCCAGCTCACAAGGACAGCGCTCGCCTGAAGCTTTCTTT. This gives the protein CASSQGQRSPEAFF.

This chain links TRBV6-5 with TRBJ2-5; D may be TRBD2 (5 bases). Trimming left V 6 bases short and J 0 bases short, with 11 bases between. CDR1 and CDR2 (germline): MNHEY, SVGAGI. The CDR3 is 14 amino acids. The CDR3 reads CASSSGLHQETQYF. The CDR3 region has the DNA TGTGCCAGCAGCAGTGGACTGCACCAAGAGACCCAGTACTTC.

The chain combines TRBV19 with TRBJ2-7; TRBD2 matches 7 bases. The V gene end was trimmed by 6 bases and the J gene end by 2 bases; junction bases not matched to a gene: 7. This CDR3 contains 14 residues. CDR1 LNHDA and CDR2 SQIVND come from the germline V gene (reference sequence). CDR3 nucleotide sequence: TGTGCCAGTAGGCCGGAGGGAGGGCCCTACGAGCAGTACTTC. As protein: CASRPEGGPYEQYF. Based on the CDR3 plus reference TRBV19 and TRBJ2-7, the full variable domain is DGGITQSPKYLFRKEGQNVTLSCEQNLNHDAMYWYRQDPGQGLRLIYYSQIVNDFQKGDIAEGYSVSREKKESFPLTVTSAQKNPTAFYLCASRPEGGPYEQYFGPGTRLTVT.

The V and J genes are TRBV2 and TRBJ2-4, with a possible D match to TRBD1 (5 bases). The CDR3 spans 15 residues. In germline, CDR1 is SNHLY, CDR2 FYNNEI. V was trimmed by 0 bases and J by 3 bases, leaving 9 bases between them. The DNA of the CDR3 is TGTGCCAGCAGTGAAGCGCAGGGTGGCAAAAACATTCAGTACTTC. Amino acid sequence: CASSEAQGGKNIQYF.

This clone was observed a handful of times. CDR3 amino acids: CASRAELAGRETQYF. CDR3 in DNA: TGTGCCAGCAGGGCTGAGTTAGCGGGCCGGGAGACCCAGTACTTC. V gene TRBV2 combines with J gene TRBJ2-5, with 7 bases matching TRBD2. The germline CDR1 and CDR2 sequences are SNHLY and FYNNEI. J gave up 5 bases and V 6 bases, and 12 bases lay outside the gene matches. There are 15 residues in the CDR3.

The J gene is TRBJ2-1, the V gene TRBV11-2; 11 nucleotides line up with TRBD2. Per germline, CDR1 SGHAT and CDR2 FQNNGV. The CDR3 covers 16 residues. V was pared by 1 base and J by 7 bases, with 6 bases of the junction left unmatched. CDR3: CASSLVSGRAWNEQFF. The CDR3 DNA follows: TGTGCCAGCAGCTTAGTTAGCGGGAGGGCCTGGAATGAGCAGTTCTTC. The full variable domain, rest sourced from reference TRBV11-2 and TRBJ2-1, is EAGVAQSPRYKIIEKRQSVAFWCNPISGHATLYWYQQILGQGPKLLIQFQNNGVVDDSQLPKDRFSAERLKGVDSTLKIQPAKLEDSAVYLCASSLVSGRAWNEQFFGPGTRLTVL.

The J gene is TRBJ2-1, the V gene TRBV3-1 (or the pseudogene TRBV3-2), with D perhaps TRBD1 (6 bases). The CDR3 has 15 residues. Trimming took 4 bases from V and 9 from J, leaving 19 bases between them. The germline CDR1 and CDR2 sequences are LGHDT and YNNKEL (reference sequence). The CDR3 sequence: CASSLRGSRSTEQFF. CDR3 DNA sequence: TGTGCCAGCAGCCTAAGGGGGAGTAGGAGCACTGAGCAGTTCTTC.

This rearrangement joins TRBV18 to TRBJ1-2, with 10 bases that match TRBD1. The CDR3 is made up of 17 amino acids. Per the germline V gene, CDR1 is KGHSH and CDR2 is LQKENI. Trimming took 0 bases from V and 2 from J; bases not matched to a gene: 6. Here the CDR3 DNA reads TGTGCCAGCTCACCACCTAATAGGGACAGGGGAAACTATGGCTACACCTTC. Its protein is CASSPPNRDRGNYGYTF.

In the case of this clone: Other nucleotide sequences in the sample specify the same CDR3. V and J are TRBV7-8 and TRBJ1-2, with a tentative D call TRBD1 (5 bases). The CDR3 has 13 residues. Germline loops: CDR1 SGHVS, CDR2 FQNEAQ. V was clipped by 4 bases and J by 2 bases, with 8 bases between them. The CDR3 sequence: CASSSTANYGYTF. The CDR3 DNA is TGTGCCAGCAGCTCGACAGCCAACTATGGCTACACCTTC.

V gene TRBV2 combines with J gene TRBJ2-7, with TRBD2 matching 7 bases. There are 13 residues in the CDR3. Looked up from germline, CDR1 is SNHLY and CDR2 is FYNNEI. V lost 1 base and J lost 11; bases outside the gene matches: 8. CDR3 DNA: TGTGCCAGCAGTGAAGGTCGCGCTAGCGGAGAGTACTTC. As protein: CASSEGRASGEYF.

The V gene is TRBV24-1, the J gene TRBJ2-3; D unclear. This CDR3 comprises 13 residues. Germline lookup yields CDR1 KGHDR and CDR2 SFDVKD. Between the trimmed V and J ends, which lost 4 bases and 6 bases, there was a span of 10 bases. CDR3 loop: CATSDPPEDTQYF. CDR3 nucleotide sequence: TGTGCCACCAGTGACCCACCGGAGGATACGCAGTATTTT.

This clone was recorded a few times. This chain joins TRBV20-1 and TRBJ1-2, with TRBD1 matching over 7 bases. This CDR3 has 14 amino acids. CDR1 DFQATT and CDR2 SNEGSKA come from the germline V gene (reference sequence). The trim removed 3 bases at V and 4 bases at J, leaving 8 bases unmatched. The CDR3 here is CSASLGGASYGYTF. In nucleotides, the CDR3 is TGCAGTGCTAGTCTAGGGGGCGCATCCTATGGCTACACCTTC.

V is TRBV6-1 and J is TRBJ2-3; D uncertain. Trimming left V 1 base short and J 1 base short, with 12 bases between. The CDR3 covers 16 residues. Germline loops: CDR1 MNHNS, CDR2 SASEGT. DNA for the CDR3: TGTGCCAGCAGTGAAGGCTCATCGGTTCGCACAGATACGCAGTATTTT. It codes for CASSEGSSVRTDTQYF.

This clone was detected only once. The chain couples TRBV2 to TRBJ2-5; 9 bases agree with TRBD1. Losses at the gene ends were 6 bases for V and 10 bases for J; bases not matched to a gene: 9. This CDR3 spans 13 amino acids. The germline gives CDR1 SNHLY, CDR2 FYNNEI. The CDR3 DNA follows: TGTGCCAGCAGACCCGGGACAGGGACGTTCCAGTACTTC. Translation gives CASRPGTGTFQYF.

The rearrangement joins TRBV7-8 to TRBJ1-5; 9 bases are a match to TRBD1. The CDR3 is made up of 16 amino acids. Trimming took 3 bases from V and 7 from J; bases not matched to a gene: 10. Germline loops: CDR1 SGHVS, CDR2 FQNEAQ. CDR3 loop: CASSFYAMGQGQPQHF. CDR3 nucleotides: TGTGCCAGCAGCTTTTACGCCATGGGACAGGGCCAGCCCCAGCATTTT.

The chain links TRBV18 to TRBJ1-2; D might be TRBD1 (6 bases). V lost 4 bases, J lost 4 bases, and 13 bases lay in between. Germline V gene sequence: CDR1 KGHSH, CDR2 LQKENI. CDR3 size: 14 residues. The CDR3 protein is CASSQGHRSYGYTF. DNA of the CDR3: TGTGCCAGCTCACAGGGACACCGGTCCTATGGCTACACCTTC.

V is TRBV5-1 and J is TRBJ2-2; 9 nucleotides line up with TRBD2. The germline CDR1 and CDR2 sequences are SGHRS and YFSETQ. Germline trimming cut 4 bases from V and 5 bases from J; bases unmatched to any gene: 9. The CDR3 has 16 residues. CDR3: CASSPGGSGRTGELFF. The CDR3 DNA follows: TGCGCCAGCAGCCCGGGAGGTAGCGGGAGAACCGGGGAGCTGTTTTTT.

The genes are TRBV12-3 or TRBV12-4 and TRBJ2-7, with D perhaps matching TRBD1 (6 bases). This CDR3 comprises 12 residues. V was shortened by 7 bases and J by 4 bases, with 11 bases between the two germline ends. The DNA of the CDR3 is TGTGCCAGCACCGAGCAGGGGTACGAGCAGTACTTC. Translation gives CASTEQGYEQYF.

The rearrangement links TRBV7-6 to TRBJ1-4, with 7 bases lining up with TRBD1. From germline, CDR1 is SGHVS and CDR2 FNYEAQ. CDR3 size: 15 residues. The V segment lost 5 bases and the J segment 4 bases; nucleotides outside the gene matches: 7. The CDR3: CASSPQGQINEKLFF. In DNA form, the CDR3 reads TGTGCCAGCAGCCCACAGGGACAGATTAATGAAAAACTGTTTTTT.

The chain combines TRBV6-1 with TRBJ1-1, with 7 bases matching TRBD1. Germline V gene data show CDR1 as MNHNS and CDR2 as SASEGT. Losses at the gene ends were 3 bases for V and 1 base for J; bases not matched to a gene: 5. This CDR3 is built from 15 residues. CDR3 sequence (DNA): TGTGCCAGCAGTGACAGACAGGGATGGAACACTGAAGCTTTCTTT. This encodes CASSDRQGWNTEAFF.

This clone showed up just once. The V call is TRBV19, the J call TRBJ2-7; D unclear. Germline CDR1 is LNHDA and CDR2 is SQIVND (reference sequence). The V and J ends lost 1 base and 0 bases respectively, with 7 bases between them. This CDR3 comprises 14 residues. CDR3 sequence reads: CASSIAAGSYEQYF. CDR3 in DNA: TGTGCCAGTAGTATAGCTGCAGGCTCCTACGAGCAGTACTTC.

V usage is TRBV7-6 and J usage is TRBJ2-5; 7 positions match TRBD2. This CDR3 contains 15 residues. Per germline, CDR1 SGHVS and CDR2 FNYEAQ. Germline trimming cut 0 bases from V and 5 bases from J; bases unmatched to any gene: 6. The CDR3 bases are TGTGCCAGCAGCTTAGCGCCGGCGGGGGTTGAGACCCAGTACTTC. Translating gives CASSLAPAGVETQYF.

This chain connects TRBV29-1 to TRBJ1-2; weak D call: TRBD1 (6 bases). This CDR3 has 13 amino acids. The germline CDR1 and CDR2 sequences are SQVTM and ANQGSEA. V gave up 4 bases and J gave up 8 bases, with 17 bases separating them. CDR3 sequence: CSVVVLGAQGYTF. The CDR3 coding sequence is TGCAGCGTTGTCGTGCTGGGGGCGCAGGGCTACACCTTC.

V is TRBV28 and J is TRBJ2-5; D is undetermined. Germline loops: CDR1 MDHEN, CDR2 SYDVKM. Trimming removed 6 bases at V and 1 base at J, with 9 bases between. This CDR3 has 13 residues. CDR3 bases: TGTGCCAGCAGCCGTGACACCCAAGAGACCCAGTACTTC. Residues: CASSRDTQETQYF. Together with reference TRBV28 and TRBJ2-5, the CDR3 gives the full variable domain: DVKVTQSSRYLVKRTGEKVFLECVQDMDHENMFWYRQDPGLGLRLIYFSYDVKMKEKGDIPEGYSVSREKKERFSLILESASTNQTSMYLCASSRDTQETQYFGPGTRLLVL.

The rearrangement joins TRBV14 to TRBJ2-4; perhaps TRBD1 as D (6 bases). The germline V and J ends were trimmed by 2 bases and 6 bases, with 11 bases remaining between them. Germline CDR1 SGHDN, CDR2 FVKESK. The CDR3 sequence is 14 residues long. The CDR3 protein is CASSQNLRGNIQYF. The CDR3 DNA reads as TGTGCCAGCAGCCAAAACCTCAGGGGAAACATTCAGTACTTC. Drawing the rest from reference TRBV14 and TRBJ2-4, the complete variable domain is EAGVTQFPSHSVIEKGQTVTLRCDPISGHDNLYWYRRVMGKEIKFLLHFVKESKQDESGMPNNRFLAERTGGTYSTLKVQPAELEDSGVYFCASSQNLRGNIQYFGAGTRLSVL.